Below are 3 T cell receptor beta chains sequenced from a single sample in a study of shared clonotypes between healthy human individuals. Clones were read by immunoSEQ multiplex PCR, and TCRdb kept only the in-frame ones, dropping some. The sample yields 950,000 to 1,300,000 clones, approximately 76% seen once. Sequenced sample: memory CD4+ T cells sorted from blood. The subset: CD45RA-negative fraction. The receptors derive from a man aged 18-30 years in good health.

The chain joins TRBV30 to TRBJ1-2; weak D call: TRBD1 (6 bases). V lost 0 bases and J lost 4, with 12 bases in between. CDR3 size: 14 residues. The V gene's germline CDR1 is GTSNPN and CDR2 SVGIG (reference sequence). CDR3 nucleotide sequence: TGTGCCTGGAGTGTACAGGGCCCCGTCTATGGCTACACCTTC. Protein product: CAWSVQGPVYGYTF.

The chain joins TRBV4-1 to TRBJ2-7; D is unresolved. The CDR3 totals 13 residues. Trimming removed 0 bases at V and 7 bases at J, with 10 bases between. Germline-derived CDR1 and CDR2 are MGHRA and YSYEKL. In DNA, the CDR3 is TGCGCCAGCAGCCAAGATCATGCCGGGGAGCAGTACTTC. Translation gives CASSQDHAGEQYF.

This sequence joins TRBV6-1 and TRBJ1-6, with 9 bases aligning to TRBD1. This CDR3 has 17 amino acids. The V and J ends lost 2 bases and 0 bases, in that order; junction bases with no gene match: 2. Germline CDR1 is MNHNS and CDR2 is SASEGT. As DNA, the CDR3 is TGTGCCAGCAGTGAAACACAGGGGGCCTCCTATAATTCACCCCTCCACTTT. It codes for CASSETQGASYNSPLHF.